Shown below are 32 T cell receptor beta chains from a single sample sequenced in a study of T cell repertoires in cytomegalovirus infection (dated 2019 in TCRdb). Instrument on record: Illumina HiSeq 1500. Starting from the raw public reads, TCRdb applied fastp trimming at Q25, assembled clones with MiXCR and retained in-frame beta chains. Entries that share a CDR3 protein sequence are merged under the most common genes and DNA. The sample table lists some 180,000 distinct CDR3 sequences, approximately 17% of them with a count of one. The ten largest account for 20% to 25% of the sample. Material: CD8+ T cells from PBMCs. The receptors originated from a human donor in good health (CMV status not recorded). Some clones in this sample may be carry-over from other donors' samples.

This clonotype was counted ten times or more. The gene calls are TRBV11-2 and TRBJ2-7, with 16 bases aligning to TRBD2. The CDR3 is made up of 20 amino acids. CDR1 and CDR2 (germline): SGHAT, FQNNGV. V lost 4 bases and J lost 0; bases outside the gene matches: 12. CDR3 DNA: TGTGCCAGCAGCTACTTCGGAGGGACTAGCGGGGGGGCTAACTCCTACGAGCAGTACTTC. It is translated as CASSYFGGTSGGANSYEQYF.

The chain recombines TRBV7-9 with TRBJ2-2; D is ambiguous. Germline V lookup: CDR1 SEHNR, CDR2 FQNEAQ (reference sequence). Trimming cost V 5 bases and J 0 bases, with 19 bases left between them. The CDR3 has 18 amino acids. The CDR3 bases are TGTGCCAGCAGCGAACCACAACTGGGTCACGCGAACACCGGGGAGCTGTTTTTT. As protein: CASSEPQLGHANTGELFF.

There are a few counts of this clonotype. The J gene is TRBJ1-1, the V gene TRBV4-1; TRBD1 agrees at 9 bases. Germline V gives CDR1 MGHRA, CDR2 YSYEKL. The CDR3 covers 17 residues. V shed 5 bases, J shed 5 bases, and the junction held 15 bases outside the gene matches. The CDR3 bases are TGCGCCAGCAGCTGGTTGGGGACAGGGACTAGGGGGACTGAAGCTTTCTTT. This gives the protein CASSWLGTGTRGTEAFF.

This clonotype has a handful of counts. This chain connects TRBV20-1 to TRBJ1-1; D might be TRBD1 (6 bases). CDR1 DFQATT and CDR2 SNEGSKA come from the germline V gene (reference sequence). V was shortened by 5 bases and J by 1 base, with 14 bases between the two germline ends. The length of the CDR3 is 14 residues. The CDR3, as DNA: TGCAGTGCTCCACTTACAGGGCCGAACACTGAAGCTTTCTTT. Translating gives CSAPLTGPNTEAFF.

The table lists this clonotype with a few counts. V is TRBV27 and J is TRBJ2-7, with 8 bases fitting TRBD1. The CDR3 has 13 amino acids. Germline CDR1 is MNHEY and CDR2 is SMNVEV (reference sequence). Trimming at V came to 6 bases and at J to 5 bases, leaving 6 bases not matched to a gene. The CDR3 is CASSGTGANEQYF. CDR3 DNA sequence: TGTGCCAGCAGCGGGACAGGCGCCAACGAGCAGTACTTC.

The CDR3 protein is CASTYGQAYEQYF. The CDR3 DNA reads TGTGCCAGCACCTATGGACAGGCCTACGAGCAGTACTTC. The chain couples TRBV12-3 or TRBV12-4 to TRBJ2-7; 7 bases agree with TRBD1. CDR3 size: 13 residues. The J segment lost 2 bases and the V segment lost 7 bases, leaving 5 bases of the junction unmatched.

The CDR3: CASSGLGQGSSGANVLTF. DNA for the CDR3: TGTGCCAGCAGCGGACTCGGACAGGGGTCCTCTGGGGCCAACGTCCTGACTTTC. The chain recombines TRBV7-9 with TRBJ2-6, with 9 positions matching TRBD1. The CDR3 is 18 amino acids. Germline V gene data show CDR1 as SEHNR and CDR2 as FQNEAQ (reference sequence). With 5 bases clipped from V and 0 bases from J, the junction kept 8 bases outside the gene matches.

This clonotype was counted a few times. The chain recombines TRBV6-2 or TRBV6-3 with TRBJ1-1, with TRBD1 identical over 9 bases. The junction had 13 bases not matched to a gene; V was cut back by 10 bases and J by 4 bases. The CDR3 has 15 residues. Germline V lookup: CDR1 MNHEY, CDR2 SVGEGT. This CDR3 is CAIHDLPGQGTEAFF. The CDR3, as DNA: TGTGCCATCCACGATCTACCGGGACAGGGCACTGAAGCTTTCTTT.

Remarks on this clonotype: One junction end disagrees with the germline gene, perhaps due to a read error. The V and J genes are TRBV12-3 or TRBV12-4 and TRBJ2-7; a weak D match, TRBD2 (6 bases). The CDR3 covers 12 residues. CDR3 bases: TGTGCCAGCAGTCTAGCGATTGCAGAGCAGTACTTC. Its protein product is CASSLAIAEQYF.

The chain couples TRBV7-9 to TRBJ1-4; tentative D call: TRBD1 (6 bases). The germline CDR1 and CDR2 sequences are SEHNR and FQNEAQ (reference sequence). The CDR3 length is 19 residues. Trimming shortened V by 2 bases and J by 0 bases, and 19 bases separated the two germline ends. The CDR3: CASSLPPGGRGATNEKLFF. CDR3 nucleotide sequence: TGTGCCAGCAGCTTACCCCCTGGTGGCAGGGGAGCAACTAATGAAAAACTGTTTTTT.

This clonotype was counted between two and nine times. This sequence joins TRBV7-6 and TRBJ2-1; D perhaps matches TRBD1 (5 bases). Trimming took 1 base from V and 0 from J, leaving 13 bases between them. The CDR3 covers 17 residues. Germline CDR1 SGHVS, CDR2 FNYEAQ. In nucleotides, the CDR3 is TGTGCCAGCAGCTTAGGGGGCGCGTTCAGCTCCTACAATGAGCAGTTCTTC. Translated: CASSLGGAFSSYNEQFF.

This sequence joins TRBV29-1 and TRBJ1-2, with D unresolved. The V end was cut by 4 bases, the J end by 2 bases, with 14 bases between. The CDR3 sequence is 14 residues long. The V gene's germline CDR1 is SQVTM and CDR2 ANQGSEA. The CDR3 sequence: CSVVGSGYNYGYTF. CDR3 nucleotides: TGCAGCGTTGTTGGGTCGGGGTACAACTATGGCTACACCTTC.

This clonotype occurred a few times. V gene TRBV7-9 combines with J gene TRBJ1-1, with a possible D match to TRBD1 (5 bases). Trimming left V 6 bases short and J 1 base short, with 12 bases between. Germline values: CDR1 SEHNR, CDR2 FQNEAQ (reference sequence). The CDR3 extends over 14 amino acids. Written as DNA, the CDR3 is TGTGCCAGCAGTGGGGACCGGAGGAACACTGAAGCTTTCTTT. This translates into CASSGDRRNTEAFF. Looking up the rest from reference TRBV7-9 and TRBJ1-1 gives the full variable domain: DTGVSQNPRHKITKRGQNVTFRCDPISEHNRLYWYRQTLGQGPEFLTYFQNEAQLEKSRLLSDRFSAERPKGSFSTLEIQRTEQGDSAMYLCASSGDRRNTEAFFGQGTRLTVV.

This clonotype was seen a handful of times. This rearrangement joins TRBV6-6 to TRBJ2-3; TRBD1 might be the D (6 bases). V was trimmed by 4 bases and J by 1 base, leaving 12 bases between them. Germline V CDR1 and CDR2: MNHNY, SVGAGI (reference sequence). The CDR3 is 15 amino acids. In DNA form, the CDR3 reads TGTGCCAGCAGTTCCGAGGGGGACCGCACAGATACGCAGTATTTT. Protein sequence: CASSSEGDRTDTQYF.

As regards this clonotype: Given a much more abundant clone one base away, this may be a read error. This chain joins TRBV7-9 and TRBJ2-7, with D unclear. V was cut by 0 bases and J by 4 bases, with 13 bases left in between. This CDR3 has 15 residues. Germline assignment: CDR1 SEHNR and CDR2 FQNEAQ (reference sequence). The CDR3, as DNA: TGTGCCAGCAGCTTAGCGACACGGATCGGGTACGAGCAGTACTTC. This encodes CASSLATRIGYEQYF.

This clonotype turned up a few times. The chain has TRBV12-3 or TRBV12-4 and TRBJ2-3; 9 nucleotides align to TRBD1. V trimming: 10 bases; J trimming: 5 bases; junction bases outside the gene matches: 10. CDR3 length: 14 residues. The CDR3 sequence: CATETGTGLDTQYF. The CDR3 nucleotides read TGTGCCACCGAGACCGGGACAGGGTTAGATACGCAGTATTTT.

This chain connects TRBV6-5 to TRBJ2-7; possible D gene TRBD2, 6 bases. Trimming took off 5 bases at V and 1 base at J, with 15 bases between the two ends. CDR3 length: 15 residues. Germline CDR1 and CDR2: MNHEY and SVGAGI. This CDR3 is CASSRGKGYSYEQYF. CDR3 nucleotide sequence: TGTGCCAGCAGTCGGGGGAAGGGCTATTCCTACGAGCAGTACTTC.

This clonotype was observed a handful of times. V and J are TRBV7-2 and TRBJ2-2; 7 bases line up with TRBD1. The CDR3 contains 18 residues. In germline, CDR1 is SGHTA, CDR2 FQGNSA. After removal of 1 base from V and 0 bases from J, the junction contained 8 bases not matched to a gene. The CDR3 here is CASSLGIGTATNTGELFF. The CDR3 DNA reads as TGTGCCAGCAGCTTAGGTATTGGGACAGCCACGAACACCGGGGAGCTGTTTTTT. The full variable domain, its missing parts supplied by reference TRBV7-2 and TRBJ2-2, is GAGVSQSPSNKVTEKGKDVELRCDPISGHTALYWYRQSLGQGLEFLIYFQGNSAPDKSGLPSDRFSAERTGGSVSTLTIQRTQQEDSAVYLCASSLGIGTATNTGELFFGEGSRLTVL.

The chain combines TRBV20-1 with TRBJ2-7; TRBD2 matches 8 bases. The V and J ends lost 7 bases and 9 bases, in that order; junction bases with no gene match: 20. The germline gives CDR1 DFQATT, CDR2 SNEGSKA (reference sequence). The CDR3 loop spans 15 amino acids. The CDR3 loop reads CSGSLPGLEIPGQYF. The CDR3 DNA sequence: TGCAGTGGCTCTCTCCCGGGACTAGAGATCCCCGGGCAGTACTTC.

V usage is TRBV20-1 and J usage is TRBJ1-1; possibly TRBD1 for D (6 bases). This CDR3 region has 12 residues. With 3 bases removed from V and 8 bases from J, the gap between germline ends came to 13 bases. The germline CDR1 and CDR2 sequences are DFQATT and SNEGSKA (reference sequence). The CDR3 nucleotides are TGCAGTGCTAGGGAACTGGACAGAGAAGCTTTCTTT. This sequence encodes CSARELDREAFF.

A few counts support this clonotype. The rearrangement joins TRBV28 to TRBJ2-3, with 7 bases identical to TRBD2. This CDR3 contains 16 residues. With V trimmed by 3 bases and J by 1 base, 7 bases remained unmatched. Germline V CDR1 and CDR2: MDHEN, SYDVKM. The CDR3 sequence is CASSFRGGTGTDTQYF. The CDR3 DNA reads TGTGCCAGCAGTTTTAGGGGAGGGACGGGCACAGATACGCAGTATTTT.

The sample holds a few counts of this clonotype. The CDR3 nucleotides read TGTGCCAGCAGCTTACGAGCAGATGAAGCTTTCTTT. Translation: CASSLRADEAFF. The rearrangement links TRBV7-8 to TRBJ1-1, with D uncertain. Germline values: CDR1 SGHVS, CDR2 FQNEAQ. This CDR3 has 12 amino acids. V was trimmed by 2 bases and J by 7 bases, leaving 8 bases between them.

A few counts support this clonotype. The chain carries TRBV30 and TRBJ1-1; no definite D call. CDR3 size: 12 residues. V lost 5 bases, J lost 2 bases, and 9 bases lay in between. CDR1 is GTSNPN, CDR2 SVGIG, per germline (reference sequence). CDR3 sequence reads: CAWRHPNTEAFF. The CDR3 nucleotides are TGTGCCTGGCGACACCCAAACACTGAAGCTTTCTTT.

This clonotype showed up just a few times. The genes are TRBV14 and TRBJ2-1; 7 bases are a match to TRBD2. Looked up from germline, CDR1 is SGHDN and CDR2 is FVKESK. CDR3 length: 13 amino acids. V trimming: 6 bases; J trimming: 10 bases; junction bases outside the gene matches: 9. CDR3 sequence: CASRQREGGEQFF. CDR3 bases: TGTGCCAGCAGACAAAGGGAGGGAGGCGAGCAGTTCTTC.

The chain couples TRBV6-2 or TRBV6-3 to TRBJ2-5, with TRBD2 matching 7 bases. The germline V gene encodes CDR1 MNHEY and CDR2 SVGEGT. The CDR3 spans 15 residues. Unmatched junction bases numbered 11, after V lost 6 bases and J lost 4 bases. CDR3 in DNA: TGTGCCAGCAGCTCCCCGGCAGGCGGGGGAGAGACCCAGTACTTC. Translation gives CASSSPAGGGETQYF.

This clonotype was counted at least ten times. The chain links TRBV11-2 to TRBJ2-5; D is possibly TRBD1 (6 bases). This CDR3 contains 12 residues. Deletions cut 10 bases from V and 3 bases from J, with 12 bases between. CDR1 and CDR2 (germline): SGHAT, FQNNGV. CDR3 bases: TGTGCCACCCGAGGGGGAGAAGAGACCCAGTACTTC. Encoded protein: CATRGGEETQYF.

The chain combines TRBV28 with TRBJ1-1; D uncertain. The V gene's germline CDR1 is MDHEN and CDR2 SYDVKM. Trimming took off 0 bases at V and 7 bases at J, with 15 bases between the two ends. This CDR3 region has 15 residues. CDR3 DNA sequence: TGTGCCAGCAGTTTATGGGCCAGTCGAACGAGTGAAGCTTTCTTT. It yields the protein CASSLWASRTSEAFF.

This clonotype turned up a few times. The chain combines TRBV2 with TRBJ2-1, with D perhaps TRBD2 (7 bases). This CDR3 is 11 amino acids long. Looked up from germline, CDR1 is SNHLY and CDR2 is FYNNEI. V lost 6 bases and J 10 bases, leaving 10 bases between the germline ends. For the CDR3, the DNA is TGTGCCAGCAGGGGGGGGGCGGAGCAGTTCTTC. Protein sequence: CASRGGAEQFF.

This clonotype has only a few counts. In DNA, the CDR3 is TGTGCCAGCAGCTTAGGGGTCAGGCATATCGGGACTCCTAGCACAGATACGCAGTATTTT. Translation gives CASSLGVRHIGTPSTDTQYF. The chain links TRBV7-8 to TRBJ2-3, with D perhaps matching TRBD2 (6 bases). Trimming left V 1 base short and J 0 bases short, with 23 bases between. This CDR3 is built from 20 residues. The V gene's germline CDR1 is SGHVS and CDR2 FQNEAQ.

A word on this clonotype: The junction does not match germline at one end; this may be a read error. This chain connects TRBV15 to TRBJ1-4; tentative D call: TRBD1 (6 bases). Per the germline V gene, CDR1 is LNHNV and CDR2 is YYDKDF (reference sequence). The CDR3 is 15 residues long. As DNA, the CDR3 is TGTGCCACCAGCAGAGAGGGGGGCTCGAATGAAAAACTGCTTTTT. Protein product: CATSREGGSNEKLLF.

The J gene is TRBJ2-3, the V gene TRBV29-1, with 8 bases matching TRBD1. CDR3 size: 15 residues. Germline assignment: CDR1 SQVTM and CDR2 ANQGSEA. After removal of 1 base from V and 2 bases from J, the junction contained 5 bases not matched to a gene. Here the CDR3 reads CSVEGGTGPTDTQYF. The CDR3 DNA sequence: TGCAGCGTTGAAGGCGGGACAGGTCCCACAGATACGCAGTATTTT.

This clonotype turned up a few times. This chain links TRBV6-2 or TRBV6-3 with TRBJ2-7; possibly TRBD1 for D (6 bases). CDR3 size: 16 residues. Germline CDR1 is MNHEY and CDR2 is SVGEGT. Trimming pared 3 bases from V and 4 bases from J, leaving 19 bases between. This CDR3 is CASSYSGTTGGYEQYF. CDR3 sequence (DNA): TGTGCCAGCAGTTATTCCGGGACAACTGGTGGATACGAGCAGTACTTC.